The clone carrying this T cell receptor (beta chain) has a handful of counts. What it binds is unknown. Each CDR3 protein gets one entry after TCRdb re-called the 5' RACE reads with MiXCR. The sample contains 240,000 or so distinct CDR3 sequences, approximately 12% of which appear only once. The V and J ends lost 3 bases and 4 bases, in that order; junction bases with no gene match: 0. Germline CDR1 and CDR2: KGHSH and LQKENI. There are 15 residues in the CDR3. This entry is derived from a study of identical twins. Regarding the study as a whole: The same donors were not followed; conclusions instead depended on cross-sectional statistical analysis. Fewer insertions characterized abundant cord blood beta clonotypes, whereas memory repertoires showed none.

With no exceptions, donors were healthy Caucasians. This sample was shared with a second study, whose subject was yellow fever vaccine responses in identical twins.

This TCR came from a woman aged 18-29 years in good health. The chain couples TRBV18 to TRBJ2-7; 16 bases line up with TRBD2. The sequenced material came from memory (CD45RO+) T cells sorted from blood. For the CDR3, the DNA is TGTGCCAGCTCACCGGGACTAGCGGGAGGGTACGAGCAGTACTTC. This gives the protein CASSPGLAGGYEQYF.